This record concerns one TCR beta chain sequence. Its antigen is undetermined. This sample stems from a study of T cell repertoires in cytomegalovirus infection. Across the study: Indicated by public TCR beta signatures were CMV infection and matching HLA type.

General observations from the study: The study identified carriers of CMV plus the relevant HLA from cumulative public TCR beta family frequency.

TCRdb reprocessed the reads via MiXCR and lists one record per CDR3 protein. Here the sample spans roughly 860,000 distinct CDR3 sequences, approximately 32% being singletons. In germline, CDR1 is LNHDA, CDR2 SQIVND (reference sequence). Trimming shortened V by 8 bases and J by 3 bases, and 15 bases separated the two germline ends. The length of the CDR3 is 14 residues. Sequencing was performed on cultured CD8+ T cells from PBMCs, taken from culture after CMV antigen stimulation. This TCR was recovered from a human donor in good health (CMV status not recorded). Some clones in this sample may be carry-over from other donors' samples. The V and J genes are TRBV19 and TRBJ2-3; D call uncertain. The CDR3 coding sequence is TGTGCCAGTCTCCCCCTGGACGGAACAGATACGCAGTATTTT. Translating it yields CASLPLDGTDTQYF.